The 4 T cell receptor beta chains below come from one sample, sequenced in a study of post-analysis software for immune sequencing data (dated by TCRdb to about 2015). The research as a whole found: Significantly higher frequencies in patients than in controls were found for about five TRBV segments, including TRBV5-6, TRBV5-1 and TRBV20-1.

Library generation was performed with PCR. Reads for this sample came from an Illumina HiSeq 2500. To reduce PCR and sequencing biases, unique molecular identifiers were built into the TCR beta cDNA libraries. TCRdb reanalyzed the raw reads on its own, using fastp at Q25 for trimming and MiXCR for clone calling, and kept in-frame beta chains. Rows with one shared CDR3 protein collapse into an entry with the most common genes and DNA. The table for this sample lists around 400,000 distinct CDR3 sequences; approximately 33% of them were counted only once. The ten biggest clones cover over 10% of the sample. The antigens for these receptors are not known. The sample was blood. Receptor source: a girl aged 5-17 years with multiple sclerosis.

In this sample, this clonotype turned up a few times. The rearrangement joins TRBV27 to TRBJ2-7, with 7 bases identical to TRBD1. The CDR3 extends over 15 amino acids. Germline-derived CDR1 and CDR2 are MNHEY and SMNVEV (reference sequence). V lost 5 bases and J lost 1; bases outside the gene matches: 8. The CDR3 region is CASSPIRDRSYEQYF. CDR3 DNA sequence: TGTGCCAGCAGTCCCATCCGGGACAGATCCTACGAGCAGTACTTC.

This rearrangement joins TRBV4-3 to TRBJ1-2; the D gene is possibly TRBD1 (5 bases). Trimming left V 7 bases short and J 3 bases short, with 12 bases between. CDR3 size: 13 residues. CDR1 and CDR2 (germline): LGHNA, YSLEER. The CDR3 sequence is CASKKVGDYGYTF. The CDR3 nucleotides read TGCGCCAGCAAAAAGGTGGGGGACTATGGCTACACCTTC.

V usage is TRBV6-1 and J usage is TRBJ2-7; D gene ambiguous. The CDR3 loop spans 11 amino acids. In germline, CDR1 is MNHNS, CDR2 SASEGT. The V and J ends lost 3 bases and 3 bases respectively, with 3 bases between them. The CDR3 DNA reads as TGTGCCAGCAGTGACTACTACGAGCAGTACTTC. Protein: CASSDYYEQYF.

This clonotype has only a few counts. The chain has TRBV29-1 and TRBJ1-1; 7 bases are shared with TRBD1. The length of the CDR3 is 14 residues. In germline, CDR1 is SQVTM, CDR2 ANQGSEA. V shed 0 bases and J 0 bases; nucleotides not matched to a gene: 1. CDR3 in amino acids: CSVEETGLNTEAFF. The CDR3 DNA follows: TGCAGCGTTGAAGAGACAGGGTTGAACACTGAAGCTTTCTTT.